This TCR beta chain derives from a study of T cells in Graves' hyperthyroidism and ophthalmopathy. The CDR3 regions of TCR beta were amplified from RNA transcripts. The HTBI set primed first-round TCR CDR3 RT-PCR. TCRdb reprocessed the multiplex PCR reads with MiXCR, giving one entry per CDR3 protein. Of roughly 710,000 distinct CDR3 sequences in the sample, 30% to 40% were seen once. CDR1 SGHRS and CDR2 YFSETQ come from the germline V gene. V was cut by 4 bases and J by 6 bases, with 22 bases left in between. The CDR3 sequence is 16 residues long. If no ophthalmopathy progression occurred within 18 months, Graves' hyperthyroidism was stable. Broader study findings: Prediction of ophthalmopathy progression came a median approximately 7 months pre-onset.

Of note for this clonotype: Its cognate antigen is unknown.

The sequence derives from a woman between 40 and 50 years old with Graves' hyperthyroidism. The gene calls are TRBV5-1 and TRBJ1-1; tentatively, D is TRBD1 (5 bases). Specimen: blood. The chain's CDR3 is CASSGRDPGNFAEAFF. Here the CDR3 DNA reads TGCGCCAGCAGCGGACGGGACCCAGGGAATTTCGCTGAAGCTTTCTTT.